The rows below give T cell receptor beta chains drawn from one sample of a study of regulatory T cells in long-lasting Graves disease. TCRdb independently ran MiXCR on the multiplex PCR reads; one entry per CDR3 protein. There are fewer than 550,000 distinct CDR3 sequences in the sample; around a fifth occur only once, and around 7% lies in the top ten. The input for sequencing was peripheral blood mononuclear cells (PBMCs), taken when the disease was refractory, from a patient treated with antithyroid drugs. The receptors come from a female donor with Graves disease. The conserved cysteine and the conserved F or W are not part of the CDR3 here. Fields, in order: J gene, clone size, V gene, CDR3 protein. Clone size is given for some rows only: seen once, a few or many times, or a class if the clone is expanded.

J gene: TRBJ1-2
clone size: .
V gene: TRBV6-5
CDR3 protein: ASSYLTQAAYT

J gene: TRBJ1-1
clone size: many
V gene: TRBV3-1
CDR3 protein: ASSQGGRTNEAF

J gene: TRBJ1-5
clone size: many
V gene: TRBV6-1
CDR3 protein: ASSVASNQPQH

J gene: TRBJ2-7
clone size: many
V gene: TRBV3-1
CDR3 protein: ASSQGRSYEQY

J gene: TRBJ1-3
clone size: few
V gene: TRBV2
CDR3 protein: ASSREGLPGNTIY

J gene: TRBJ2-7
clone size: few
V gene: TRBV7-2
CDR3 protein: ASSLASGTPYEQY

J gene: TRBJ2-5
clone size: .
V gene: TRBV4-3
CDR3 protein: ASSQDGLGDETQY

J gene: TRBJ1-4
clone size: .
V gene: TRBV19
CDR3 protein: ASSRRGPNEKLF

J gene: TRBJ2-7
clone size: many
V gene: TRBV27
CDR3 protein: ASRGLMAYEQY

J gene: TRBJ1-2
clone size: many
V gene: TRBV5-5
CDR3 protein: ASSLEGFYGYT

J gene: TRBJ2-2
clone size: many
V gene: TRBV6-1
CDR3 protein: ASSRDMNTGELF

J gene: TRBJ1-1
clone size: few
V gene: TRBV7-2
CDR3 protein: ASSLFRGGTEAF

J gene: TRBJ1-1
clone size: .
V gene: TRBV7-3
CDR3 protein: ASSFTGITEAL

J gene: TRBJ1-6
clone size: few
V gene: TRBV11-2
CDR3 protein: ASSFDRGASPLH